Sequencing of this T cell receptor beta chain was carried out in a study of OX40 agonist ivuxolimab in advanced cancers. Study information: The dose-escalation cohort had hepatocellular carcinoma, melanoma, renal cell or head and neck cancer. Partial responses occurred in three patients (one hepatocellular carcinoma, two cutaneous melanoma).

To note about this clone: Its target is unknown.

CDR1 is SNHLY, CDR2 FYNNEI, per germline. The V end was cut by 6 bases, the J end by 7 bases, with 19 bases between. CDR3 length equals 14 residues. General observations from the study: Relatively little clonal expansion, among the lowest observed, appeared in partial responders at 0.1-3.0 mg/kg. On average, a greater number of expanded clones characterised CD8+ T cells relative to CD4+.

Data came from immunoSEQ multiplex PCR; TCRdb stores just in-frame clones and leaves some out. The top ten clones hold over 6% of a sample with more than 45,000 clones, roughly 90% of them seen once. The receptor was isolated from an adult with an advanced solid tumor such as melanoma, head and neck, liver or kidney cancer. This specimen consisted of CD4+ or CD8+ T cells sorted from blood, obtained in a trial of the OX40 agonist ivuxolimab. This sequence joins TRBV2 and TRBJ2-7, with D possibly being TRBD2 (6 bases). CDR3 coding DNA: TGTGCCAGCAGGACCGGGACGGTGGCGGGGGAGCAGTACTTC. Translating it yields CASRTGTVAGEQYF.